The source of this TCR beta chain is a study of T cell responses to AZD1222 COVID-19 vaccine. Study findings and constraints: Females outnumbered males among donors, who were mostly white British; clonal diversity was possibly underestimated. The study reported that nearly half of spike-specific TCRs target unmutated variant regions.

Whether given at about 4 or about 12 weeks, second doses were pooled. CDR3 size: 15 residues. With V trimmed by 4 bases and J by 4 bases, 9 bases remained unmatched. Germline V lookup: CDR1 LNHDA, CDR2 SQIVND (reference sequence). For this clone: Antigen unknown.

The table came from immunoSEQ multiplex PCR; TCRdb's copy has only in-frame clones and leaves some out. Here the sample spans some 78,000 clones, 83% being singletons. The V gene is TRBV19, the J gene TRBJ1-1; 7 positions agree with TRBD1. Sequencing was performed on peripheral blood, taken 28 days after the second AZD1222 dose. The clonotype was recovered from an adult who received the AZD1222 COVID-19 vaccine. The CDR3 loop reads CASSNGQAALTEAFF. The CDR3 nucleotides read TGTGCCAGTAGTAACGGACAGGCGGCCCTCACTGAAGCTTTCTTT.